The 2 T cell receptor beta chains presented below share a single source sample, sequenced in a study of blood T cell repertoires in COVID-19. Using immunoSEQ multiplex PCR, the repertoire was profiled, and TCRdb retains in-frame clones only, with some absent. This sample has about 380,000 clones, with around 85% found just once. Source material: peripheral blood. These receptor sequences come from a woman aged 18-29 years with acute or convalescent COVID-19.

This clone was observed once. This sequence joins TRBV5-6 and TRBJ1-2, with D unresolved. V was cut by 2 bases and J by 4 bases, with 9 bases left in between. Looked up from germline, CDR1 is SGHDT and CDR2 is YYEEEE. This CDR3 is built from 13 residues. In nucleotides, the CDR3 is TGTGCCAGCAGCTTACCAGGCCGCTATGGCTACACCTTC. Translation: CASSLPGRYGYTF.

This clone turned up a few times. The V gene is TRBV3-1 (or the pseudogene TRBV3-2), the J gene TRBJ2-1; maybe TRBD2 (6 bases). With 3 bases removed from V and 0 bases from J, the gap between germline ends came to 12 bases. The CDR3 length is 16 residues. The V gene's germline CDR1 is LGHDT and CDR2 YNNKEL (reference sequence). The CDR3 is CASSHSGAGSYNEQFF. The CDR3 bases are TGTGCCAGCAGCCATTCCGGAGCGGGCTCCTACAATGAGCAGTTCTTC.